The 31 T cell receptor beta chains presented below share a single source sample, sequenced in a study of shared clonotypes between healthy human individuals. The method was immunoSEQ multiplex PCR; TCRdb's version includes in-frame clones alone and lacks a portion of them. Of over a million clones in the sample, more than 95% were seen once. The sample consisted of naive CD4+ T cells sorted from blood. Sample subset: CD45RA+ positively selected. The receptor source for this set is a man aged 25-40 years in good health.

J is TRBJ2-7 and V is TRBV18; no definite D call. The ends were cut back, 8 bases at V and 2 bases at J, with 10 bases in the middle. CDR3 length: 12 amino acids. Germline assignment: CDR1 KGHSH and CDR2 LQKENI. The CDR3 reads CASRTETYEQYF. The CDR3 DNA is TGTGCCAGCAGGACGGAGACCTACGAGCAGTACTTC.

V gene TRBV6-6 combines with J gene TRBJ2-5; 10 bases line up with TRBD2. The germline V gene has CDR1 MNHNY and CDR2 SVGAGI (reference sequence). The CDR3 runs 16 residues. Trimming at V came to 2 bases and at J to 5 bases, leaving 8 bases not matched to a gene. CDR3 residues: CASSYGPSGSPETQYF. CDR3 sequence (DNA): TGTGCCAGCAGTTACGGCCCTAGCGGGAGTCCGGAGACCCAGTACTTC.

The V call is TRBV29-1, the J call TRBJ2-3; 13 bases are shared with TRBD2. The germline CDR1 and CDR2 sequences are SQVTM and ANQGSEA. V shed 1 base, J shed 5 bases, and the junction held 6 bases outside the gene matches. The CDR3 covers 16 residues. The CDR3 here is CSVEGGTSGILDTQYF. The CDR3 DNA reads TGCAGCGTTGAAGGAGGGACTAGCGGGATTCTAGATACGCAGTATTTT.

The chain carries TRBV6-1 and TRBJ1-3; D not certain. V was shortened by 7 bases and J by 0 bases, with 10 bases between the two germline ends. CDR3 length equals 14 residues. Germline V gene sequence: CDR1 MNHNS, CDR2 SASEGT. Here the CDR3 reads CASNPVTSGNTIYF. Here the CDR3 DNA reads TGTGCCAGCAACCCAGTAACCTCTGGAAACACCATATATTTT.

The rearrangement links TRBV29-1 to TRBJ2-7, with D perhaps TRBD1 (5 bases). Trimming pared 4 bases from V and 5 bases from J, leaving 15 bases between. CDR3 size: 13 residues. Germline CDR1 reads SQVTM; CDR2 reads ANQGSEA. The CDR3 DNA is TGCAGCGTTGCCCACAGGCTAAGGAACGAGCAGTACTTC. It encodes CSVAHRLRNEQYF.

The rearrangement uses TRBV18 and TRBJ2-3, with 12 bases that match TRBD1. This CDR3 has 16 amino acids. Germline CDR1 is KGHSH and CDR2 is LQKENI. The trim removed 0 bases at V and 6 bases at J, leaving 4 bases unmatched. CDR3 region: CASSPPGQGASDTQYF. The CDR3 region has the DNA TGTGCCAGCTCACCACCGGGACAGGGGGCCAGTGATACGCAGTATTTT.

The J gene is TRBJ2-3, the V gene TRBV29-1; a weak D match, TRBD1 (8 bases). Trimming cost V 6 bases and J 2 bases, with 18 bases left between them. The CDR3 has 15 residues. CDR1 SQVTM and CDR2 ANQGSEA come from the germline V gene. The CDR3 DNA reads as TGCAGCGTGGAGACAGGGGAGGGATTCACAGATACGCAGTATTTT. Translation: CSVETGEGFTDTQYF.

The chain combines TRBV25-1 with TRBJ1-4; no definite D call. Between the trimmed V and J ends, which lost 6 bases and 3 bases, there was a span of 14 bases. Germline CDR1 MGHDK, CDR2 SYGVNS. The CDR3 consists of 15 residues. The CDR3 region is CASSAPRGPNEKLFF. The DNA of the CDR3 is TGTGCCAGCAGCGCCCCACGAGGCCCTAATGAAAAACTGTTTTTT.

This clone was seen once. The chain carries TRBV28 and TRBJ2-7; D gene ambiguous. V shed 8 bases and J shed 0 bases, with 17 bases lying between them. Germline lookup yields CDR1 MDHEN and CDR2 SYDVKM. CDR3 length: 15 amino acids. The CDR3 DNA is TGTGCCAGCGGCGTTGGGCGGCTGAGCTCCTACGAGCAGTACTTC. Amino acids: CASGVGRLSSYEQYF.

The chain employs TRBV7-9 and TRBJ1-2, with D perhaps TRBD1 (5 bases). Germline V gene sequence: CDR1 SEHNR, CDR2 FQNEAQ (reference sequence). This CDR3 region has 13 residues. V was shortened by 5 bases and J by 3 bases, with 10 bases between the two germline ends. In nucleotides, the CDR3 is TGTGCCAGCAGCGGCAGGGTCTACTATGGCTACACCTTC. This codes for CASSGRVYYGYTF. Together with reference TRBV7-9 and TRBJ1-2, the CDR3 gives the full variable domain: DTGVSQNPRHKITKRGQNVTFRCDPISEHNRLYWYRQTLGQGPEFLTYFQNEAQLEKSRLLSDRFSAERPKGSFSTLEIQRTEQGDSAMYLCASSGRVYYGYTFGSGTRLTVV.

The J gene is TRBJ2-3, the V gene TRBV2; D is possibly TRBD1 (6 bases). Germline values: CDR1 SNHLY, CDR2 FYNNEI. Deletions cut 1 base from V and 5 bases from J, with 10 bases between. This CDR3 comprises 14 residues. CDR3 sequence reads: CASSEEGVGDTQYF. CDR3 DNA sequence: TGTGCCAGCAGTGAAGAGGGGGTCGGAGATACGCAGTATTTT.

The chain has TRBV19 and TRBJ2-1, with 11 bases aligning to TRBD2. V shed 7 bases, J shed 4 bases, and the junction held 9 bases outside the gene matches. The CDR3 runs 16 residues. CDR1 and CDR2 from the germline V gene are LNHDA and SQIVND (reference sequence). CDR3 DNA: TGTGCCAGTAATCGTCGACTAGCGGGAAGTTACAATGAGCAGTTCTTC. Protein: CASNRRLAGSYNEQFF.

The chain uses TRBV19 and TRBJ2-3; no firm D call. The CDR3 sequence is 14 residues long. V gave up 5 bases and J gave up 2 bases, with 11 bases separating them. Germline V gene data show CDR1 as LNHDA and CDR2 as SQIVND (reference sequence). As DNA, the CDR3 is TGTGCCAGTAGTCTGGGCACCTACACAGATACGCAGTATTTT. This encodes CASSLGTYTDTQYF. The whole variable domain, remainder taken from reference TRBV19 and TRBJ2-3, is DGGITQSPKYLFRKEGQNVTLSCEQNLNHDAMYWYRQDPGQGLRLIYYSQIVNDFQKGDIAEGYSVSREKKESFPLTVTSAQKNPTAFYLCASSLGTYTDTQYFGPGTRLTVL.

The chain uses TRBV5-1 and TRBJ2-1; D ambiguous. CDR1 is SGHRS, CDR2 YFSETQ, per germline. Trimming removed 0 bases at V and 5 bases at J, with 9 bases between. This CDR3 contains 14 residues. The CDR3 DNA is TGCGCCAGCAGCTTGGTCCTCTTCAACAATGAGCAGTTCTTC. Residues: CASSLVLFNNEQFF.

This sequence joins TRBV28 and TRBJ2-1; D not certain. V lost 6 bases, J lost 4 bases, and 16 bases lay in between. The CDR3 runs to 15 residues. CDR1 and CDR2 (germline): MDHEN, SYDVKM. The CDR3 region is CASSPPPWSYNEQFF. The CDR3, as DNA: TGTGCCAGCAGCCCACCCCCCTGGTCTTACAATGAGCAGTTCTTC. The complete variable domain, with remaining parts taken from reference TRBV28 and TRBJ2-1, reads DVKVTQSSRYLVKRTGEKVFLECVQDMDHENMFWYRQDPGLGLRLIYFSYDVKMKEKGDIPEGYSVSREKKERFSLILESASTNQTSMYLCASSPPPWSYNEQFFGPGTRLTVL.

This rearrangement joins TRBV7-2 to TRBJ2-7; 11 nucleotides match TRBD2. J lost 2 bases, V lost 5 bases, and 8 bases had no gene match. The CDR3 totals 16 residues. Germline assignment: CDR1 SGHTA and CDR2 FQGNSA. CDR3 region: CASSRTGTSGPYEQYF. The CDR3 DNA reads as TGTGCCAGCAGCCGTACCGGGACTAGCGGACCCTACGAGCAGTACTTC.

The chain combines TRBV7-2 with TRBJ2-7; 8 bases map to TRBD2. J was trimmed by 6 bases and V by 6 bases; bases with no gene match: 10. The CDR3 runs 14 residues. CDR1 and CDR2 (germline): SGHTA, FQGNSA. CDR3 sequence (DNA): TGTGCCAGCAGTCCCGGGACTAGTCAGGGCGAGCAGTACTTC. This gives the protein CASSPGTSQGEQYF. Full variable domain (missing parts from reference TRBV7-2 and TRBJ2-7): GAGVSQSPSNKVTEKGKDVELRCDPISGHTALYWYRQSLGQGLEFLIYFQGNSAPDKSGLPSDRFSAERTGGSVSTLTIQRTQQEDSAVYLCASSPGTSQGEQYFGPGTRLTVT.

This clone was observed once. The chain couples TRBV2 to TRBJ1-4; D call uncertain. This CDR3 is built from 13 residues. V lost 2 bases and J lost 11, with 12 bases in between. Germline assignment: CDR1 SNHLY and CDR2 FYNNEI. The CDR3 coding sequence is TGTGCCAGCAGTGAATTGGTCCGTAATAAACTGTTTTTT. Its protein is CASSELVRNKLFF.

V is TRBV5-4 and J is TRBJ2-1, with D possibly being TRBD2 (6 bases). V was pared by 1 base and J by 11 bases, with 19 bases between. The CDR3 is 15 residues long. CDR1 is SGHNT and CDR2 is YYREEE in the germline V gene (reference sequence). CDR3 sequence (DNA): TGTGCCAGCAGCTTGTCTTCGGGGGATGGGATTAAGCAGTTCTTC. Encoded protein: CASSLSSGDGIKQFF.

A single count supports this clone. The V call is TRBV6-1, the J call TRBJ2-1; 15 positions match TRBD2. The J segment lost 7 bases and the V segment lost 2 bases, leaving 6 bases of the junction unmatched. CDR1 and CDR2 (germline): MNHNS, SASEGT. The length of the CDR3 is 17 residues. Here the CDR3 DNA reads TGTGCCAGCAGTGAACTTGGACTAGCGGGAGGGCGTAATGAGCAGTTCTTC. It codes for CASSELGLAGGRNEQFF.

The genes are TRBV6-1 and TRBJ1-3; D is possibly TRBD1 (5 bases). Trimming removed 6 bases at V and 8 bases at J, with 14 bases between. CDR1 and CDR2 from the germline V gene are MNHNS and SASEGT. This CDR3 region has 13 residues. CDR3 coding DNA: TGTGCCAGCAGCGGGACGGCGGTCGACACCATATATTTT. Its translation: CASSGTAVDTIYF.

The chain links TRBV5-8 to TRBJ2-7, with 12 bases aligning to TRBD1. J gave up 6 bases and V 0 bases, and 4 bases lay outside the gene matches. The CDR3 has 15 amino acids. CDR1 SGHTS and CDR2 YDEGEE come from the germline V gene. The CDR3 bases are TGTGCCAGCAGCTTGGACGGGACAGGGGGCATCGAGCAGTACTTC. Its translation is CASSLDGTGGIEQYF.

The J gene is TRBJ1-1, the V gene TRBV5-1; no clear D. Germline V CDR1 and CDR2: SGHRS, YFSETQ. The CDR3 length is 13 residues. V lost 5 bases, J lost 1 base, and 9 bases lay in between. The CDR3 protein is CASRALPNTEAFF. The CDR3 DNA is TGCGCCAGCAGGGCTCTACCGAACACTGAAGCTTTCTTT.

The chain is built from TRBV7-3 and TRBJ2-7; TRBD2 agrees at 12 bases. This CDR3 region has 14 residues. Germline CDR1 reads SGHTA; CDR2 reads FQGTGA. The V gene end was trimmed by 5 bases and the J gene end by 2 bases; junction bases not matched to a gene: 1. CDR3 bases: TGTGCCAGCAGCCCTAGCGGGAGGGCCTACGAGCAGTACTTC. Translating gives CASSPSGRAYEQYF.

V usage is TRBV19 and J usage is TRBJ2-7, with D possibly matching TRBD1 (5 bases). The CDR3 is 14 amino acids. Per the germline V gene, CDR1 is LNHDA and CDR2 is SQIVND (reference sequence). Trimming cost V 4 bases and J 2 bases, with 12 bases left between them. The CDR3 sequence: CASSNDPGTYEQYF. CDR3 bases: TGTGCCAGTAGTAACGACCCAGGGACCTACGAGCAGTACTTC.

The chain has TRBV19 and TRBJ1-3, with D maybe TRBD1 (5 bases). This CDR3 is 14 amino acids long. The V gene's germline CDR1 is LNHDA and CDR2 SQIVND (reference sequence). With 3 bases removed from V and 0 bases from J, the gap between germline ends came to 6 bases. CDR3 residues: CASSMTDSGNTIYF. In DNA, the CDR3 is TGTGCCAGTAGTATGACAGACTCTGGAAACACCATATATTTT. The complete variable domain, with remaining parts taken from reference TRBV19 and TRBJ1-3, reads DGGITQSPKYLFRKEGQNVTLSCEQNLNHDAMYWYRQDPGQGLRLIYYSQIVNDFQKGDIAEGYSVSREKKESFPLTVTSAQKNPTAFYLCASSMTDSGNTIYFGEGSWLTVV.

In nucleotides, the CDR3 is TGCGCCAGCAGTGAGTCGCCGGGACTGGACTACAATGAGCAGTTCTTC. It translates to CASSESPGLDYNEQFF. This chain connects TRBV10-1 to TRBJ2-1; a possible D gene is TRBD2 (6 bases). Germline lookup yields CDR1 WNHNN and CDR2 SYGVQD (reference sequence). V dropped 0 bases and J dropped 3 bases, with 12 bases sitting between them. The CDR3 covers 16 residues.

This clone was observed once. The rearrangement joins TRBV28 to TRBJ1-1, with D possibly matching TRBD1 (5 bases). Germline V lookup: CDR1 MDHEN, CDR2 SYDVKM. The CDR3 totals 15 residues. V lost 5 bases to trimming and J lost 5 bases, with 18 bases between them. Written as DNA, the CDR3 is TGTGCCAGCAGTCCCGGGACGTTAGTCAGAACTGAAGCTTTCTTT. Residues: CASSPGTLVRTEAFF.

The CDR3 sequence: CASSPIEQGRGTEAFF. The CDR3 DNA reads as TGTGCCAGCTCACCAATCGAACAGGGCAGGGGTACTGAAGCTTTCTTT. The V gene is TRBV18, the J gene TRBJ1-1, with D maybe TRBD1 (6 bases). Between the trimmed V and J ends, which lost 2 bases and 5 bases, there was a span of 18 bases. The CDR3 spans 16 residues. Germline V gene lookup returns CDR1 KGHSH and CDR2 LQKENI. Full variable domain (remainder filled in from reference TRBV18 and TRBJ1-1): NAGVMQNPRHLVRRRGQEARLRCSPMKGHSHVYWYRQLPEEGLKFMVYLQKENIIDESGMPKERFSAEFPKEGPSILRIQQVVRGDSAAYFCASSPIEQGRGTEAFFGQGTRLTVV.

About this clone: Other DNA sequences within the sample encode an identical CDR3. V usage is TRBV5-1 and J usage is TRBJ2-3; D uncertain. Germline CDR1 and CDR2: SGHRS and YFSETQ. V shed 2 bases and J shed 4 bases, with 5 bases lying between them. CDR3 length equals 12 residues. The CDR3 nucleotides are TGCGCCAGCAGCTTAACACCAGATACGCAGTATTTT. This sequence encodes CASSLTPDTQYF. Based on the CDR3 plus reference TRBV5-1 and TRBJ2-3, the full variable domain is KAGVTQTPRYLIKTRGQQVTLSCSPISGHRSVSWYQQTPGQGLQFLFEYFSETQRNKGNFPGRFSGRQFSNSRSEMNVSTLELGDSALYLCASSLTPDTQYFGPGTRLTVL.

This clone is a singleton in its sample. This rearrangement joins TRBV7-9 to TRBJ2-7; 10 nucleotides align to TRBD2. The germline V gene has CDR1 SEHNR and CDR2 FQNEAQ (reference sequence). V shed 1 base and J 0 bases; nucleotides not matched to a gene: 3. The CDR3 contains 16 residues. Here the CDR3 DNA reads TGTGCCAGCAGCTTAGACCAGCGGGAGGGCTCCTACGAGCAGTACTTC. This codes for CASSLDQREGSYEQYF. Based on the CDR3 plus reference TRBV7-9 and TRBJ2-7, the full variable domain is DTGVSQNPRHKITKRGQNVTFRCDPISEHNRLYWYRQTLGQGPEFLTYFQNEAQLEKSRLLSDRFSAERPKGSFSTLEIQRTEQGDSAMYLCASSLDQREGSYEQYFGPGTRLTVT.